The 24 T cell receptor beta chains below come from one sample, sequenced in a study of T cell repertoires in cytomegalovirus infection. Their antigens remain unidentified. Using its own MiXCR run on the reads, TCRdb lists one record per CDR3 protein. Of more than 250,000 distinct CDR3 sequences listed, 20% to 30% are singletons. The source material was cultured PBMCs, sampled from culture after CMV antigen stimulation. Every receptor here comes from a human donor in good health (CMV status not recorded). Some clones in this sample may be carry-over from other donors' samples.

V gene TRBV12-3 or TRBV12-4 combines with J gene TRBJ1-1; D remains ambiguous. The V end lost 3 bases, the J end lost 4 bases, and 6 bases lay between the germline ends. This CDR3 contains 12 residues. The CDR3 loop reads CASSFTSTEAFF. DNA of the CDR3: TGTGCCAGCAGTTTCACTTCCACTGAAGCTTTCTTT.

V usage is TRBV9 and J usage is TRBJ2-1, with 13 nucleotides matching TRBD2. Germline-derived CDR1 and CDR2 are SGDLS and YYNGEE. After removal of 4 bases from V and 5 bases from J, the junction contained 15 bases not matched to a gene. CDR3 length: 19 amino acids. CDR3 protein: CASSPFGTSGNLLNNEQFF. The CDR3 DNA follows: TGTGCCAGCAGCCCGTTCGGGACTAGCGGGAACCTACTAAACAATGAGCAGTTCTTC.

There are a few counts of this clonotype. The rearrangement joins TRBV24-1 to TRBJ1-2; maybe TRBD1 (5 bases). CDR3 length equals 16 residues. Trimming removed 4 bases from V and 4 bases from J, with 18 bases in between. The V gene's germline CDR1 is KGHDR and CDR2 SFDVKD. In nucleotides, the CDR3 is TGTGCCACCAGTGACCCCGTCGGGGGACCCAGCTATGGCTACACCTTC. Its translation: CATSDPVGGPSYGYTF.

This clonotype was detected ten times or more. The chain joins TRBV7-4 to TRBJ2-1; D unclear. Germline lookup yields CDR1 SGHVT and CDR2 SQSDAQ. Trimming stripped 3 bases from V and 6 bases from J, with 15 bases between. The CDR3 length is 15 residues. As DNA, the CDR3 is TGTGCCAGCAGCTTCTCGCAGGTCTATGCCAATGAGCAGTTCTTC. It specifies CASSFSQVYANEQFF. Looking up the rest from reference TRBV7-4 and TRBJ2-1 gives the full variable domain: GAGVSQSPRYKVAKRGRDVALRCDSISGHVTLYWYRQTLGQGSEVLTYSQSDAQRDKSGRPSGRFSAERPERSVSTLKIQRTEQGDSAVYLCASSFSQVYANEQFFGPGTRLTVL.

The chain has TRBV6-1 and TRBJ2-1; TRBD1 is a possible D gene (5 bases). The CDR3 has 16 residues. V was shortened by 6 bases and J by 0 bases, with 15 bases between the two germline ends. Germline CDR1 reads MNHNS; CDR2 reads SASEGT. The CDR3: CASSFGPRGSYNEQFF. The CDR3 DNA reads as TGTGCCAGCAGCTTCGGGCCAAGGGGCTCCTACAATGAGCAGTTCTTC.

V is TRBV7-2 and J is TRBJ2-1; 8 nucleotides align to TRBD2. Germline assignment: CDR1 SGHTA and CDR2 FQGNSA. Trimming at V came to 5 bases and at J to 9 bases, leaving 9 bases not matched to a gene. CDR3 length: 14 residues. The CDR3 region is CASSPGLVNAEQFF. The CDR3, as DNA: TGTGCCAGCAGCCCGGGACTAGTGAACGCTGAGCAGTTCTTC.

V and J are TRBV5-1 and TRBJ2-7, with TRBD2 as a possible D gene (6 bases). The CDR3 is 14 amino acids. CDR1 is SGHRS and CDR2 is YFSETQ in the germline V gene. Trimming took off 6 bases at V and 7 bases at J, with 20 bases between the two ends. In DNA form, the CDR3 reads TGCGCCAGCATGAAACGGGGGAGCGGCTGGGAGCAGTACTTC. This codes for CASMKRGSGWEQYF.

As for this clonotype: The junction shows a germline mismatch at one end, possibly a read error. V and J are TRBV12-3 or TRBV12-4 and TRBJ1-2; D is perhaps TRBD1 (5 bases). This CDR3 comprises 11 residues. In DNA form, the CDR3 reads TGTACCAGCAGTTCAGGGTATTGCTACACCTTC. Translating it yields CTSSSGYCYTF.

The CDR3 sequence is CASSSPGRGNEQYF. In DNA, the CDR3 is TGTGCCAGCAGCTCCCCCGGCCGGGGTAACGAGCAGTACTTC. V is TRBV6-2 or TRBV6-3 and J is TRBJ2-7, with a tentative D call TRBD2 (5 bases). The CDR3 loop spans 14 amino acids. The germline V gene has CDR1 MNHEY and CDR2 SVGEGT. The germline V and J ends were trimmed by 6 bases and 5 bases, with 17 bases remaining between them.

The chain couples TRBV20-1 to TRBJ2-1; D tentatively fits TRBD1 or TRBD2 (6 bases each). The CDR3 covers 13 residues. Trimming removed 6 bases at V and 10 bases at J, with 19 bases between. CDR1 and CDR2 (germline): DFQATT, SNEGSKA (reference sequence). The CDR3 reads CSARKGGSGEQFF. In DNA form, the CDR3 reads TGCAGTGCAAGAAAGGGGGGTAGTGGCGAGCAGTTCTTC.

The gene calls are TRBV7-9 and TRBJ2-1, with TRBD2 matching over 7 bases. J lost 0 bases, V lost 5 bases, and 16 bases had no gene match. Looked up from germline, CDR1 is SEHNR and CDR2 is FQNEAQ (reference sequence). This CDR3 contains 19 residues. CDR3 DNA: TGTGCCAGCAGCCCCCGGGACTACCTACCCGGAAGCTCCTACAATGAGCAGTTCTTC. It is translated as CASSPRDYLPGSSYNEQFF.

This clonotype showed up just a few times. The J gene is TRBJ1-1, the V gene TRBV5-6; D unresolved. V lost 4 bases and J 0 bases, leaving 10 bases between the germline ends. The CDR3 loop spans 14 amino acids. Germline V lookup: CDR1 SGHDT, CDR2 YYEEEE. The CDR3 bases are TGTGCCAGCAGCGCTACCCAGGTGAACACTGAAGCTTTCTTT. Its protein product is CASSATQVNTEAFF.

The chain carries TRBV6-1 and TRBJ1-6, with TRBD1 identical over 8 bases. This CDR3 comprises 17 residues. V was clipped by 5 bases and J by 14 bases; unmatched bases: 20. CDR1 and CDR2 (germline): MNHNS, SASEGT. The CDR3 sequence: CASSLLRTGRTPITLHF. CDR3 in DNA: TGTGCCAGCAGTCTCCTCAGGACAGGGAGGACCCCCATAACCCTCCACTTT.

This clonotype was detected many times. The chain carries TRBV7-6 and TRBJ1-2; D is undetermined. The CDR3 covers 15 residues. Trimming removed 5 bases from V and 0 bases from J, with 13 bases in between. Germline assignment: CDR1 SGHVS and CDR2 FNYEAQ. CDR3 nucleotides: TGTGCCAGCAGCCCCACTCTTGTGGCTAACTATGGCTACACCTTC. Protein: CASSPTLVANYGYTF. The full variable domain, rest sourced from reference TRBV7-6 and TRBJ1-2, is GAGVSQSPRYKVTKRGQDVALRCDPISGHVSLYWYRQALGQGPEFLTYFNYEAQQDKSGLPNDRFSAERPEGSISTLTIQRTEQRDSAMYRCASSPTLVANYGYTFGSGTRLTVV.

This clonotype was recorded at least ten times. The CDR3 region has the DNA TGTGCCAGCAGCTTACCCCTGATGGGGCCGGGGGAGCAGTACGTC. Translation: CASSLPLMGPGEQYV. This chain connects TRBV11-3 to TRBJ2-7, with D possibly being TRBD1 or TRBD2 (5 bases each). Germline CDR1 and CDR2: SGHNT and YENEEA. CDR3 length equals 15 residues. V lost 2 bases, J lost 7 bases, and 18 bases lay in between.

The table lists this clonotype with many counts. The chain couples TRBV7-9 to TRBJ2-3; TRBD2 matches 15 bases. The CDR3 is 19 amino acids. The V and J ends lost 4 bases and 0 bases, in that order; junction bases with no gene match: 8. CDR1 SEHNR and CDR2 FQNEAQ come from the germline V gene (reference sequence). The chain's CDR3 is CASSSGTSGRKRSTDTQYF. For the CDR3, the DNA is TGTGCCAGCAGCTCGGGGACTAGCGGGAGGAAACGTAGCACAGATACGCAGTATTTT. The whole variable domain, filled in from reference TRBV7-9 and TRBJ2-3, reads DTGVSQNPRHKITKRGQNVTFRCDPISEHNRLYWYRQTLGQGPEFLTYFQNEAQLEKSRLLSDRFSAERPKGSFSTLEIQRTEQGDSAMYLCASSSGTSGRKRSTDTQYFGPGTRLTVL.

The sample holds a few counts of this clonotype. The V call is TRBV7-6, the J call TRBJ1-5; tentative D call: TRBD1 (5 bases). Germline CDR1 is SGHVS and CDR2 is FNYEAQ. V was trimmed by 2 bases and J by 7 bases, leaving 15 bases between them. The CDR3 runs to 15 residues. CDR3 region: CASSLNRIPGQPQHF. CDR3 coding DNA: TGTGCCAGCAGCTTAAACAGGATCCCTGGGCAGCCCCAGCATTTT.

Only a few counts were recorded for this clonotype. The V gene is TRBV12-3 or TRBV12-4, the J gene TRBJ1-2; D ambiguous. V was cut by 2 bases and J by 6 bases, with 7 bases left in between. The CDR3 runs to 12 residues. CDR3: CASSLQVHGYTF. The CDR3 coding sequence is TGTGCCAGCAGTTTACAGGTCCATGGCTACACCTTC.

The table lists this clonotype with a few counts. The chain combines TRBV5-4 with TRBJ2-4; D is possibly TRBD1 or TRBD2 (5 bases each). Germline values: CDR1 SGHNT, CDR2 YYREEE (reference sequence). V shed 2 bases and J shed 6 bases, with 12 bases lying between them. The CDR3 consists of 14 residues. The DNA of the CDR3 is TGTGCCAGCAGCTTCCGGGACGTGGGAAACATTCAGTACTTC. Translating it yields CASSFRDVGNIQYF.

About this clonotype: With a much larger clone just one base away, this may be a read error. The CDR3 does not close with the conserved phenylalanine or tryptophan, likely indicating a read error. The gene calls are TRBV6-1 and TRBJ2-1; 10 bases line up with TRBD2. Germline CDR1 is MNHNS and CDR2 is SASEGT. CDR3 length equals 15 residues. V lost 5 bases, J lost 8 bases, and 9 bases stayed unmatched. CDR3 amino acids: CASSFKAGGRYEQFI. The CDR3 region has the DNA TGTGCCAGCAGTTTCAAAGCGGGAGGGCGTTATGAGCAGTTCATC.

This rearrangement joins TRBV7-2 to TRBJ2-2; 13 positions match TRBD2. There are 16 residues in the CDR3. Losses at the gene ends were 2 bases for V and 7 bases for J; bases not matched to a gene: 4. Germline loops: CDR1 SGHTA, CDR2 FQGNSA. In DNA, the CDR3 is TGTGCCAGCAGCTTAAGACTAGCGGGAGGCGTCGGGGAGCTGTTTTTT. It translates to CASSLRLAGGVGELFF.

This clonotype came up a few times. The V call is TRBV19, the J call TRBJ1-5, with a tentative D call TRBD1 (6 bases). This CDR3 is built from 14 residues. Germline V gene sequence: CDR1 LNHDA, CDR2 SQIVND (reference sequence). V gave up 4 bases and J gave up 4 bases, with 11 bases separating them. This chain's CDR3 is CASSTAGANQPQHF. As DNA, the CDR3 is TGTGCCAGTAGTACCGCGGGGGCTAATCAGCCCCAGCATTTT.

This clonotype was observed many times. The genes are TRBV28 and TRBJ2-5; tentatively, D is TRBD1 or TRBD2 (6 bases each). V was trimmed by 8 bases and J by 2 bases, leaving 18 bases between them. Germline V gene data show CDR1 as MDHEN and CDR2 as SYDVKM. The CDR3 spans 15 residues. Here the CDR3 DNA reads TGTGCCAGCCGATTTAGCAGGGGAGGACAAGAGACCCAGTACTTC. It codes for CASRFSRGGQETQYF.

This clonotype has only a few counts. The rearrangement uses TRBV6-5 and TRBJ2-7; D is perhaps TRBD2 (6 bases). CDR3 length: 13 amino acids. Trimming shortened V by 5 bases and J by 0 bases, and 8 bases separated the two germline ends. Germline CDR1 is MNHEY and CDR2 is SVGAGI. The CDR3 sequence is CASSRGSSYEQYV. The CDR3 nucleotides are TGTGCCAGCAGTCGGGGGAGCTCCTACGAGCAGTACGTC.